This T cell receptor (beta chain) stems from a study of CD8 T cells in Susac syndrome. TCR beta from blood CD8+ and CD4+ T cells was sequenced. In contrast to the negatively isolated CD8+ and CD4+ T cells, TEMRA cells were FACS-enriched. The CDR3 runs to 14 residues. The V end was cut by 1 base, the J end by 9 bases, with 13 bases between. The germline V gene encodes CDR1 SGHTA and CDR2 FQGTGA. Random hexamers primed reverse transcription of about 0.5 to 1 ug RNA. With immunoSEQ multiplex PCR, TCR beta CDR3 was amplified across 54 Vbeta and 13 Jbeta. MiXCR was run by TCRdb on the immunoSEQ multiplex PCR reads, yielding one entry per CDR3 protein. The table lists 200,000 to 250,000 distinct CDR3 sequences, just over 90% of them singletons. This clonotype was counted a single time.

The specimen sequenced was CD4+ T cells from PBMCs. This sequence joins TRBV7-3 and TRBJ2-1; D is perhaps TRBD1 or TRBD2 (6 bases each). The sequence was obtained from a human donor with multiple sclerosis. In DNA, the CDR3 is TGTGCCAGCAGCTTAAACAGGGCGCGGGGTGAGCAGTTCTTC. It yields the protein CASSLNRARGEQFF.